The clone carrying this T cell receptor (beta chain) was seen only once. At one boundary the junction diverges from the germline segment, which might be a read error. Without any cell sorting, about 19-30 mg of bulk tissue yielded co-extracted RNA and DNA. The cohort consisted of patients whose primary liver carcinoma was surgically resected. The sample belongs to a study of tumor-infiltrating lymphocytes in primary liver carcinoma. Germline V gene data show CDR1 as SGHAT and CDR2 as FQNNGV. This CDR3 region has 13 residues. Synthesis of TCR beta cDNA was carried out from approximately 470 ng total RNA with a constant-region primer. It was through three nested multiplex PCR rounds of slightly modified ARM-PCR that TCR beta libraries arose. In the first two PCR rounds, TRBV1-TRBV30 forward primers were paired with a C-beta reverse primer, and each round lasted approximately 9 cycles. Via MiXCR, TCRdb re-called the multiplex PCR reads, giving one row per CDR3 protein. The table lists roughly 45,000 distinct CDR3 sequences, less than 75% of them singletons.

Sequences were obtained from liver tumor tissue from sampling region 5. Noted subset: tumor region T5, tumor centre. The receptor was derived from a man in his forties with primary liver carcinoma and hepatitis B virus infection. The chain joins TRBV11-2 to TRBJ1-2; D perhaps matches TRBD1 (5 bases). This chain's CDR3 is CASTLEGIYSYTF. For the CDR3, the DNA is TGTGCCAGCACCTTAGAGGGGATCTATAGCTACACCTTC.